This record concerns one T cell receptor (beta chain) sequence. Its antigen is currently unknown. The entry originates in a study of cytomegalovirus exposure and HLA in healthy donors. Study-level findings and limits: Available immune exposure information covered CMV serostatus only.

PCR involved 60 Vbeta and 13 Jbeta primers. Here immunoSEQ multiplex PCR was the method, and the copy in TCRdb shows in-frame clones only, minus some. The sample includes around 130,000 clones, over 70% of them seen just once. Sequencing was performed on PBMCs. This receptor was identified in a woman aged 40-49 years in good health and CMV-seropositive.

This CDR3 reads CASSSGRGGLTGQYF. CDR3 in DNA: TGTGCCAGCAGCTCCGGAAGGGGGGGCCTAACTGGGCAGTACTTC. The genes are TRBV5-4 and TRBJ2-7; D may be TRBD2 (7 bases). Germline V gene lookup returns CDR1 SGHNT and CDR2 YYREEE (reference sequence). This CDR3 contains 15 residues. The V end lost 3 bases, the J end lost 9 bases, and 22 bases lay between the germline ends.